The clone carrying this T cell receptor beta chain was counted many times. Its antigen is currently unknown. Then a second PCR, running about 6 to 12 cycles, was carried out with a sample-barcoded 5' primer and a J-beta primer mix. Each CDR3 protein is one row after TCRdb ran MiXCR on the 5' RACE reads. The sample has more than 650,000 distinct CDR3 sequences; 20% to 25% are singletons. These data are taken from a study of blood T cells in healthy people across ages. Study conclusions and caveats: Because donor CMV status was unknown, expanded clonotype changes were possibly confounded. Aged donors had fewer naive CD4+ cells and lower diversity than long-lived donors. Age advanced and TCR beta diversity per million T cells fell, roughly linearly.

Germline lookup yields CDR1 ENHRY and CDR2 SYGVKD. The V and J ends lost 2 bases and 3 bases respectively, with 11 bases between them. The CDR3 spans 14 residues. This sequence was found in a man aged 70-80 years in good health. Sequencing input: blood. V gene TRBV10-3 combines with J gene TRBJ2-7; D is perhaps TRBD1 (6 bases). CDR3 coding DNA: TGTGCCATCAGTGAGGGGTTAGGGGGCTACGAGCAGTACGTC. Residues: CAISEGLGGYEQYV.